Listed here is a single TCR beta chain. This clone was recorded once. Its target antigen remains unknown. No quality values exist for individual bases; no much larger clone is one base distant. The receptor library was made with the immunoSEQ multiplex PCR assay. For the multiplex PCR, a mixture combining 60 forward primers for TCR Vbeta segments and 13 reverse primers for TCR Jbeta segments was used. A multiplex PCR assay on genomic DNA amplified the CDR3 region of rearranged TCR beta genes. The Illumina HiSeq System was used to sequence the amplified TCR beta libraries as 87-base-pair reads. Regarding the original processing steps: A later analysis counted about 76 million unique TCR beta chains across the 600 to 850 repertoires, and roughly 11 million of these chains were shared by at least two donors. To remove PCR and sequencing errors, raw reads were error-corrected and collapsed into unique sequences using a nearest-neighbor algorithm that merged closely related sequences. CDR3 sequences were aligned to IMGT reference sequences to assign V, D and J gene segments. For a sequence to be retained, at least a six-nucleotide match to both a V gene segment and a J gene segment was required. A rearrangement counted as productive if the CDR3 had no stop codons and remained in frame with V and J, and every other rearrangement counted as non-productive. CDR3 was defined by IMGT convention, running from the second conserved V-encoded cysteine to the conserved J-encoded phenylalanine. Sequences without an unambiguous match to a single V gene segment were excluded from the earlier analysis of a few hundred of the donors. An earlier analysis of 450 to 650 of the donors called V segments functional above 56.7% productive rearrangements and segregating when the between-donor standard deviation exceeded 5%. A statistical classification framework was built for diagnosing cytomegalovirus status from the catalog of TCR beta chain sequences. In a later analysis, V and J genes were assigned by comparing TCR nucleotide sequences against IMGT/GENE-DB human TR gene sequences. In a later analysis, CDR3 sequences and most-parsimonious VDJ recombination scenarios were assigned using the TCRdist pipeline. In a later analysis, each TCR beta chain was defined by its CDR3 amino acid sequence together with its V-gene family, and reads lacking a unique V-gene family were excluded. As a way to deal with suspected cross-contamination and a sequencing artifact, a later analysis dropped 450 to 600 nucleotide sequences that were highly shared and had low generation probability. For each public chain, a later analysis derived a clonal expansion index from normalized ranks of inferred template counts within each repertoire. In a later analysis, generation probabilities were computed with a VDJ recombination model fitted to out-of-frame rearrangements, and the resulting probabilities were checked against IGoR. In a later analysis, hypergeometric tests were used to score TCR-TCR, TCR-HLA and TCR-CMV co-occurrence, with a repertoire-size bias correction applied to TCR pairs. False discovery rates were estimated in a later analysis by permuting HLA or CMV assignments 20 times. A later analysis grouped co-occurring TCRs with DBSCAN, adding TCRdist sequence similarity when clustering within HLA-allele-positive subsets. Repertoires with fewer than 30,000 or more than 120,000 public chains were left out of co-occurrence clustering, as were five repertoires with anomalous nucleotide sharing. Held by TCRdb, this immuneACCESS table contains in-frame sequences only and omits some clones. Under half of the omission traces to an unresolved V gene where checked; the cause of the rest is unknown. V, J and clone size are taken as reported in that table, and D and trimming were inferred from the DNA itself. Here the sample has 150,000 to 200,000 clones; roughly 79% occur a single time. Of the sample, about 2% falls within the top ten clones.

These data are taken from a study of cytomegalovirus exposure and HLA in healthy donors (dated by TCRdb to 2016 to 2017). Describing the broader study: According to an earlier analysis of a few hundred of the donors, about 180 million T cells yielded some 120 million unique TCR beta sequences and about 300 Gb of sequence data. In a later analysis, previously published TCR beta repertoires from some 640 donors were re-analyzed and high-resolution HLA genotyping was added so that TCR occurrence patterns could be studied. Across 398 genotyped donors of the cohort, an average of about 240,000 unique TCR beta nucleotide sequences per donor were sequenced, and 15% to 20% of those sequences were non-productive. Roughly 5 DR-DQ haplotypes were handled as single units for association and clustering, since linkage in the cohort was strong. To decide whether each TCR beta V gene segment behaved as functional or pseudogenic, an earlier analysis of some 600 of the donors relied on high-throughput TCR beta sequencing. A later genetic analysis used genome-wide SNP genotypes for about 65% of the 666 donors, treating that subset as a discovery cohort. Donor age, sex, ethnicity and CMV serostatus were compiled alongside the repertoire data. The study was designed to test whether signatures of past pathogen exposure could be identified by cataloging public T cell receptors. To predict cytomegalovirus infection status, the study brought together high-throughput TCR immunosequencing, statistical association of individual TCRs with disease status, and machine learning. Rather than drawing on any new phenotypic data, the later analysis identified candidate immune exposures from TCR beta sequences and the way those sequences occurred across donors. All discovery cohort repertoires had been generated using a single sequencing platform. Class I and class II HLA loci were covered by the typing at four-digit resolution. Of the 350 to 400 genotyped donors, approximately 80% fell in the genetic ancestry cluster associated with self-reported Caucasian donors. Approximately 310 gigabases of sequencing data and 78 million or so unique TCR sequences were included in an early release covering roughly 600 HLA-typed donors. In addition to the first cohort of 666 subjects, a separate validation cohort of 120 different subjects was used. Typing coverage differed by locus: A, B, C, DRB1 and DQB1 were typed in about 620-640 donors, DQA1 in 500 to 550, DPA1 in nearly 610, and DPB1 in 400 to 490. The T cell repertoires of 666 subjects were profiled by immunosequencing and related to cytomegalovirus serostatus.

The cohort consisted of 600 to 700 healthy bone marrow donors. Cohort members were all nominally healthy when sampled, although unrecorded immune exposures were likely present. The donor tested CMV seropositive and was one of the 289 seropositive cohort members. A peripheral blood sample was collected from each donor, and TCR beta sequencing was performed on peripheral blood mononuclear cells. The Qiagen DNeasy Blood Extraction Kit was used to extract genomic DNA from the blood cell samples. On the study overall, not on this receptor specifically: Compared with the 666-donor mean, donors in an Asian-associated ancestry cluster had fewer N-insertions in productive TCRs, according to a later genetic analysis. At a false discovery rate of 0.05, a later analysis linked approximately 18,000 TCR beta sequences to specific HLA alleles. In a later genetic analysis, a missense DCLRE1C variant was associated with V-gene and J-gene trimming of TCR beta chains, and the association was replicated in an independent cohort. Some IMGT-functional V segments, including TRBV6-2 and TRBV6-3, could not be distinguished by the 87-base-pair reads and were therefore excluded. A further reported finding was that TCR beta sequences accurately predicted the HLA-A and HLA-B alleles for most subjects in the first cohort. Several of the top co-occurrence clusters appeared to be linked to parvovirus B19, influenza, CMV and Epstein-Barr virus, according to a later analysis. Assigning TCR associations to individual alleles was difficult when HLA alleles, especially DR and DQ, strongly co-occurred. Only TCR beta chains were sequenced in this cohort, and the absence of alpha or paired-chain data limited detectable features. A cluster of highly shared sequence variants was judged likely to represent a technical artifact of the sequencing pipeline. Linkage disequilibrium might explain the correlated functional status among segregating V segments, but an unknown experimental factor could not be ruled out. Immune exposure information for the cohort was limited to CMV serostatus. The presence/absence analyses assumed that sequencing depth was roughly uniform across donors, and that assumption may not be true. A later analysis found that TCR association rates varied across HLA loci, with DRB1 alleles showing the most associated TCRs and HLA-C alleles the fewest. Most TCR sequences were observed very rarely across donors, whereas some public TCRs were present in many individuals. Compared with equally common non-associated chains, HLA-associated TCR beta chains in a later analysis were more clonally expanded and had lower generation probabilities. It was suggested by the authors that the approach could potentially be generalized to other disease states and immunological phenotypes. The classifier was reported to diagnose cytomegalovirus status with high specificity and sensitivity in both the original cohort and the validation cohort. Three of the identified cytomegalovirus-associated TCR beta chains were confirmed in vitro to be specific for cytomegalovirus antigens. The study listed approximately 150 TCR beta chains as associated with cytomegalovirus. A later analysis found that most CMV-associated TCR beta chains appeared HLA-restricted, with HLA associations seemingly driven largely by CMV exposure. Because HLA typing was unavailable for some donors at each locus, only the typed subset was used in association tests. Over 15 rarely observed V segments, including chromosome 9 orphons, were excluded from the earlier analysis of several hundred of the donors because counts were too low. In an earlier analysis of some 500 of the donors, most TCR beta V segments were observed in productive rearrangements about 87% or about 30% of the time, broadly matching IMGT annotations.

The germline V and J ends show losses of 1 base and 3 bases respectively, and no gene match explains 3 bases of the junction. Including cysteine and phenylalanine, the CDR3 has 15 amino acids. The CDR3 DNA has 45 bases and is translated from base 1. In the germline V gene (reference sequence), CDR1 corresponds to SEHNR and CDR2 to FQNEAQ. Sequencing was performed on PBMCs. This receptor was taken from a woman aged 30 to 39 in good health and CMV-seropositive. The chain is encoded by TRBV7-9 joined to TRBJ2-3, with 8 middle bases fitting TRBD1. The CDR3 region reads CASSLGTGNTDTQYF. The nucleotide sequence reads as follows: TGTGCCAGCAGCTTAGGGACAGGGAATACAGATACGCAGTATTTT. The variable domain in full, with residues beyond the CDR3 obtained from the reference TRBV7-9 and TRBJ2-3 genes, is DTGVSQNPRHKITKRGQNVTFRCDPISEHNRLYWYRQTLGQGPEFLTYFQNEAQLEKSRLLSDRFSAERPKGSFSTLEIQRTEQGDSAMYLCASSLGTGNTDTQYFGPGTRLTVL.